Included here is one TCR beta chain sequence, with context. Its antigen is currently not known. Per-base quality was not reported, and no clone a single base away is much larger than it. Looking up the germline V gene (reference sequence) yields CDR1 LGHDT and CDR2 YNNKEL. Including cysteine and phenylalanine, the CDR3 has 20 amino acids. This entry keeps only the CDR3 DNA: 60 bases, framed from base 1. V drops 1 base and J drops 3 bases, leaving 27 bases in between. The collaborating institutions used their own protocols to collect whole blood in K2EDTA tubes. For TCRbeta analysis, collaborators shipped samples as frozen whole blood, isolated PBMCs, or DNA extracted from either of those sample types. The record originates from a study of blood T cell repertoires in COVID-19 (TCRdb year 2020). Regarding the complete study: The collaborator samples originated in the United States, Italy and Spain and spanned the acute and convalescent phases of COVID-19. The material from the prospective study consisted of cDNA or gDNA derived from T cells, B-cell-depleted T cells, or PBMCs. Subjects who had been exposed to COVID-19, were actively infected with it, or had recovered from it provided the deeply sampled blood TCRbeta repertoires that made up the dataset. The repertoires were released in a freely available public database intended as a resource for research on the immune response to SARS-CoV-2. Samples came from the ongoing ImmuneRACE study (first 160 participants) plus 1,254 subjects from 6 global collaborators. Sample metadata almost always included a de-identified subject ID, COVID-19 status, age in years and sex. HLA class I and class II types, where available, came from metadata supplied by the sample provider rather than from assay-based typing. Results and caveats for the whole study, not just this receptor: The amount of clinical and demographic metadata varied by source and participant and was provided uncurated.

The immunoSEQ Assay, a bias-controlled multiplex PCR, was used to amplify TCRbeta CDR3 regions from genomic DNA. The authors processed their data as follows. The number of nucleated cells in each sample was estimated from the amplification of reference gene primers within the assay. To quantify the absolute abundance of each unique TCRbeta CDR3 rearrangement, sequence reads were collapsed and filtered. For each sample, productive Simpson clonality was calculated as the square root of Simpson's diversity index over productive rearrangements. The table comes from immuneACCESS by way of TCRdb, which keeps in-frame sequences with V and J called. Part of the clones is missing from these tables; in studies checked, under half for an unresolved V gene and the rest for unknown reasons. Clonal size and the V and J genes are those of that table, whereas D and trimming came from the DNA. The sample table records about 150,000 clones; approximately 80% of these occur just once. The top ten constitute 35% to 45% of the sample.

The sequence joins TRBV3-1 (or the pseudogene TRBV3-2) to TRBJ1-2, with TRBD1 perhaps the D gene, on 6 matching bases. Sequencing was carried out using peripheral blood. The TCR sequence derives from a human donor in a cohort sampled during active COVID-19. CDR3 region: CASSQGRSKMGGPSYYGYTF. Read as DNA, the sequence is TGTGCCAGCAGCCAAGGTAGGTCTAAGATGGGGGGGCCCTCCTACTATGGCTACACCTTC.